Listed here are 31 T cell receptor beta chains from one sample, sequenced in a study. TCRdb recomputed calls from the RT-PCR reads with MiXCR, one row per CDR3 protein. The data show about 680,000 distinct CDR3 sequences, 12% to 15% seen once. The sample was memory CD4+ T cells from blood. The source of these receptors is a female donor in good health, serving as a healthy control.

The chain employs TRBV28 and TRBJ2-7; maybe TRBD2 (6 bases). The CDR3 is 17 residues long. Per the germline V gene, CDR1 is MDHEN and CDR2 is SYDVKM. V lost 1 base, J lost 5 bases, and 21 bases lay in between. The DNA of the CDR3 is TGTGCCAGCAGTTTATTGGGCGGGACGGCGGCCGGCCACGAGCAGTACTTC. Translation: CASSLLGGTAAGHEQYF. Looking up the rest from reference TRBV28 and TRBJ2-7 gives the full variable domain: DVKVTQSSRYLVKRTGEKVFLECVQDMDHENMFWYRQDPGLGLRLIYFSYDVKMKEKGDIPEGYSVSREKKERFSLILESASTNQTSMYLCASSLLGGTAAGHEQYFGPGTRLTVT.

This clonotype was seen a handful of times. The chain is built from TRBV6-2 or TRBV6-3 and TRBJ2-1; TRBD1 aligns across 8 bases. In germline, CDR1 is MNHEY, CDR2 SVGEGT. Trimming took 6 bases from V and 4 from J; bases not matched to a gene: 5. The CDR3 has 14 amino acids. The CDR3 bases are TGTGCCAGCAGCTCGCGGACAGGGTACAATGAGCAGTTCTTC. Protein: CASSSRTGYNEQFF.

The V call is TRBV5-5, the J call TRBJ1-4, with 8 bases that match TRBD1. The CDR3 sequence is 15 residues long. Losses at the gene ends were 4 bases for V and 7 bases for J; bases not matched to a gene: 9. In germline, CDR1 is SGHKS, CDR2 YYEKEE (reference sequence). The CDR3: CASSPRQGQIEKLFF. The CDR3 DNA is TGTGCCAGCAGCCCCAGACAGGGGCAAATTGAAAAACTGTTTTTT.

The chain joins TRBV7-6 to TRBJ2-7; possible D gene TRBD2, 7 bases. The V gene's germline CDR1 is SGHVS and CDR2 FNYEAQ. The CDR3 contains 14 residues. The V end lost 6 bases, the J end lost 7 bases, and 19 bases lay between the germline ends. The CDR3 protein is CASSLAAGADEQYF. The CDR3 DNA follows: TGTGCCAGCAGTCTAGCCGCGGGGGCGGATGAGCAGTACTTC.

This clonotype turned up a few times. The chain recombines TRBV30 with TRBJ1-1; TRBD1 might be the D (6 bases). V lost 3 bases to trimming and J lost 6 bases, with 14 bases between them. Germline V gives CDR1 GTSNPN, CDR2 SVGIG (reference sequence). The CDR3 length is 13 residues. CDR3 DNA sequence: TGTGCCTGGAGCCGCAGGGGCGCCGCTGAAGCTTTCTTT. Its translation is CAWSRRGAAEAFF.

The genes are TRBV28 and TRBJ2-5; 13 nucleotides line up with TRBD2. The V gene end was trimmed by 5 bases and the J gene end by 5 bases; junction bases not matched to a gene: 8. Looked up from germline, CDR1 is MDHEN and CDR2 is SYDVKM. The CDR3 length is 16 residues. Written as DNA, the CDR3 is TGTGCCAGCAGTATTGGACTAGCGGGAGCAAGGGAGACCCAGTACTTC. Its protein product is CASSIGLAGARETQYF.

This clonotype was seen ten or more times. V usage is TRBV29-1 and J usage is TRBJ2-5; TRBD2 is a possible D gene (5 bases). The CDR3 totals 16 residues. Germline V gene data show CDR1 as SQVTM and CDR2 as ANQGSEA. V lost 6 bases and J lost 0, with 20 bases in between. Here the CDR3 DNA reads TGCAGCGTCGAGGGCCCCGGTGGGGTGAACCAAGAGACCCAGTACTTC. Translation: CSVEGPGGVNQETQYF. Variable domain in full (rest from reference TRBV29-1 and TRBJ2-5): SAVISQKPSRDICQRGTSLTIQCQVDSQVTMMFWYRQQPGQSLTLIATANQGSEATYESGFVIDKFPISRPNLTFSTLTVSNMSPEDSSIYLCSVEGPGGVNQETQYFGPGTRLLVL.

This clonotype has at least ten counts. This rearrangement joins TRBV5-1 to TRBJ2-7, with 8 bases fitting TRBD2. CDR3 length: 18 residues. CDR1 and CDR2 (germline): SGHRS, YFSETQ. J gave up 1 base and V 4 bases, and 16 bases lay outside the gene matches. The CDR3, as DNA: TGCGCCAGCAGCGGGCAGCTTGGGGAGCGGGAGAGATCCTACGAGCAGTACTTC. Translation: CASSGQLGERERSYEQYF. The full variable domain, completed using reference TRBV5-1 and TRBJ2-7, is KAGVTQTPRYLIKTRGQQVTLSCSPISGHRSVSWYQQTPGQGLQFLFEYFSETQRNKGNFPGRFSGRQFSNSRSEMNVSTLELGDSALYLCASSGQLGERERSYEQYFGPGTRLTVT.

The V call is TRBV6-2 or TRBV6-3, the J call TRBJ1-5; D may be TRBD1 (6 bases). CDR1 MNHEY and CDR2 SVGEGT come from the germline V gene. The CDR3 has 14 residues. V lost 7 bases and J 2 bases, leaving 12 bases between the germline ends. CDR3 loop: CASNSRGGNQPQHF. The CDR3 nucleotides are TGTGCCAGCAACTCCAGGGGTGGCAATCAGCCCCAGCATTTT.

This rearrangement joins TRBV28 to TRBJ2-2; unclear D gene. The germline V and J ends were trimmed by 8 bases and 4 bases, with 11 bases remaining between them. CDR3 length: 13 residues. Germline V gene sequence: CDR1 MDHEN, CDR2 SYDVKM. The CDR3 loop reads CASLSPATGELFF. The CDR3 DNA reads TGTGCCAGCCTCTCCCCAGCCACCGGGGAGCTGTTTTTT.

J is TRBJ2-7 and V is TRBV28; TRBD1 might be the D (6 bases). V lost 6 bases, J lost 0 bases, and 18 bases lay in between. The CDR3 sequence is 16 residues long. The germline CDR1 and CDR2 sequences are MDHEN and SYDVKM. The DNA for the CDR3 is TGTGCCAGCAGACCACACGGACAGAGCTTCTCCTACGAGCAGTACTTC. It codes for CASRPHGQSFSYEQYF.

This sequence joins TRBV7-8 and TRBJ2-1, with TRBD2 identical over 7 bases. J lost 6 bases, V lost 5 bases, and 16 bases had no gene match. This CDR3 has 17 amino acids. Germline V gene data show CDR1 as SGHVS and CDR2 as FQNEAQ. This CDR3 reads CASSPPLGRESGNEQFF. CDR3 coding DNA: TGTGCCAGCAGCCCTCCCCTCGGGCGGGAGTCGGGCAATGAGCAGTTCTTC.

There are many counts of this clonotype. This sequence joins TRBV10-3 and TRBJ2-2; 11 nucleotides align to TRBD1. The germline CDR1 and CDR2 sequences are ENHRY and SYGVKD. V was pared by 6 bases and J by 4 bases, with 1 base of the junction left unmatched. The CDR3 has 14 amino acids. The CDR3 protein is CAIRGTGGTGELFF. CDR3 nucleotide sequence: TGTGCCATCAGAGGGACAGGGGGCACCGGGGAGCTGTTTTTT.

The CDR3: CASTLGRGLLQETQYF. CDR3 in DNA: TGTGCCAGCACCCTCGGTCGAGGACTACTCCAAGAGACCCAGTACTTC. V is TRBV6-6 and J is TRBJ2-5, with D maybe TRBD2 (6 bases). V was trimmed by 7 bases and J by 1 base, leaving 19 bases between them. CDR3 length equals 16 residues. Germline V gene sequence: CDR1 MNHNY, CDR2 SVGAGI (reference sequence).

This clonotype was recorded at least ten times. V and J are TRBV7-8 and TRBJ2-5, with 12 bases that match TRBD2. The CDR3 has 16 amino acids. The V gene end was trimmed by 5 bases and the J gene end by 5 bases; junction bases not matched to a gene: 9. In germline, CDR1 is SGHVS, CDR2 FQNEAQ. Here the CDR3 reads CASSKTGLAGRETQYF. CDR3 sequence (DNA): TGTGCCAGCAGCAAAACGGGACTAGCGGGCAGGGAGACCCAGTACTTC.

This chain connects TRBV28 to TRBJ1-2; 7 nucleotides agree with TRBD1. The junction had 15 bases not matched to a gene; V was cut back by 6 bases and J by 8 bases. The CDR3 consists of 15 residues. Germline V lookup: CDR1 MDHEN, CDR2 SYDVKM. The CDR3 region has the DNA TGTGCCAGCAGCCAAGGGGACAGATTCTCGGGAGGCTACACCTTC. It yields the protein CASSQGDRFSGGYTF.

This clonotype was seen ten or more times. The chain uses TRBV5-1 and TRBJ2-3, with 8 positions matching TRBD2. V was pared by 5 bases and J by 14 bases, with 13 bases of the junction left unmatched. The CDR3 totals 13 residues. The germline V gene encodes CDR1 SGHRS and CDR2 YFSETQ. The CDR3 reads CASSVQERESRYF. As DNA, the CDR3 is TGCGCCAGCAGTGTACAAGAGCGGGAGTCTCGGTATTTT.

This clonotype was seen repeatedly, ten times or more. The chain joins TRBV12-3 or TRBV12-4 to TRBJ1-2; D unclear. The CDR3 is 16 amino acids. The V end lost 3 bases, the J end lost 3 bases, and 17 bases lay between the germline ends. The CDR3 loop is CASSFFGEVTHYGYTF. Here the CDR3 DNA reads TGTGCCAGCAGTTTTTTTGGGGAGGTGACGCACTATGGCTACACCTTC.

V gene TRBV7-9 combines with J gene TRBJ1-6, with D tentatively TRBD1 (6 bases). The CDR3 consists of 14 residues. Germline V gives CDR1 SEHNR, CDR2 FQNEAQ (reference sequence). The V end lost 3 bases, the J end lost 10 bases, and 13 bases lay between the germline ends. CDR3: CASSFGQGMSPLHF. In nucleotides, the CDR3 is TGTGCCAGCAGCTTCGGGCAGGGGATGTCACCCCTCCACTTT.

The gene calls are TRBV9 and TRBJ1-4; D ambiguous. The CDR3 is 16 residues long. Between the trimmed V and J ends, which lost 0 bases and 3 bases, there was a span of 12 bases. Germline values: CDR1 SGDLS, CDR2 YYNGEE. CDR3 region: CASSVAGGQANEKLFF. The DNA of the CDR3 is TGTGCCAGCAGCGTAGCCGGAGGCCAGGCTAATGAAAAACTGTTTTTT.

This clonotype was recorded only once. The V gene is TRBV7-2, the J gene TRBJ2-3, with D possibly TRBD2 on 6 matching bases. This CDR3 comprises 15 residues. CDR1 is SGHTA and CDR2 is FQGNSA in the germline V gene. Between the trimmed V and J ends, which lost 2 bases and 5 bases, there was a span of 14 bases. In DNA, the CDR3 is TGTGCCAGCAGCTTATTCCCGGGAGTGGGAGATACGCAGTATTTT. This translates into CASSLFPGVGDTQYF.

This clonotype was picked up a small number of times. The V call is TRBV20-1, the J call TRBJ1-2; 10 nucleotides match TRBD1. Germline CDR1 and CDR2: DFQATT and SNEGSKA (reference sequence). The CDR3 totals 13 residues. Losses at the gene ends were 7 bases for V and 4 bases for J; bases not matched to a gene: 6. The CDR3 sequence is CSVLDRGAYGYTF. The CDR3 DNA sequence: TGCAGTGTCCTGGACAGGGGGGCCTATGGCTACACCTTC.

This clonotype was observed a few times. The CDR3 reads CASSQDYAGGPYNEQFF. The DNA for the CDR3 is TGTGCCAGCAGCCAAGATTATGCGGGGGGGCCCTACAATGAGCAGTTCTTC. This chain links TRBV4-2 with TRBJ2-1, with 9 bases matching TRBD2. This CDR3 region has 17 residues. J lost 2 bases, V lost 0 bases, and 5 bases had no gene match. The germline V gene encodes CDR1 LGHNA and CDR2 YNFKEQ.

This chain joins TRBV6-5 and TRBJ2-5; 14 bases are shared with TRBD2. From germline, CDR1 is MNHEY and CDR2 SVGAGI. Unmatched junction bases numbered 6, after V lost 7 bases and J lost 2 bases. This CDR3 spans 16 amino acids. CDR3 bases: TGTGCCAGCACCGGGACTAGCGGGAGCGAACAAGAGACCCAGTACTTC. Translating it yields CASTGTSGSEQETQYF.

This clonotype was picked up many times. CDR3 sequence reads: CSVAQGSSGANVLTF. Written as DNA, the CDR3 is TGCAGCGTTGCACAGGGCAGCTCTGGGGCCAACGTCCTGACTTTC. This chain connects TRBV29-1 to TRBJ2-6, with a weak D call TRBD1 (6 bases). V lost 4 bases to trimming and J lost 0 bases, with 10 bases between them. CDR3 size: 15 residues. Germline V gene data show CDR1 as SQVTM and CDR2 as ANQGSEA.

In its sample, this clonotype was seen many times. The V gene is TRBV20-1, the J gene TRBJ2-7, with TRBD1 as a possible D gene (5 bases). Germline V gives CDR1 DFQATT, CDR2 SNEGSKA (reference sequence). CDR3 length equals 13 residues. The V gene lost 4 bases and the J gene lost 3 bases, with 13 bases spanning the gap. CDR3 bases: TGCAGTGCTACTGGTGGACATCTCTACGAGCAGTACTTC. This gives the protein CSATGGHLYEQYF.

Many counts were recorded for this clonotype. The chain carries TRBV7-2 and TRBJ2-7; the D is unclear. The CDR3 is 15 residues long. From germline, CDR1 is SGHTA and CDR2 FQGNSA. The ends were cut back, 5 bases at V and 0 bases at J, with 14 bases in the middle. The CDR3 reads CASSPRRSDSYEQYF. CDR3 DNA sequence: TGTGCCAGCAGCCCCCGAAGATCCGACTCCTACGAGCAGTACTTC.

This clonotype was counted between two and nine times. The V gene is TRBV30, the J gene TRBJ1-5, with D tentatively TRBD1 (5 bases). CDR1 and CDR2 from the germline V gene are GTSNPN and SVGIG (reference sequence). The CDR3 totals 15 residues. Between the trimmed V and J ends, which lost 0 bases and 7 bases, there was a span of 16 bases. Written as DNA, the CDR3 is TGTGCCTGGAGTGTACGGGGCGACATAGGCCAGCCCCAGCATTTT. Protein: CAWSVRGDIGQPQHF.

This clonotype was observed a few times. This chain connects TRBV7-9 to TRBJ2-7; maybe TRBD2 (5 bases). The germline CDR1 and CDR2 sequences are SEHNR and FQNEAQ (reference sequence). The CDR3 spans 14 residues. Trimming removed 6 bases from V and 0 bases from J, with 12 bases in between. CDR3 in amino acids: CASSPFGDSYEQYF. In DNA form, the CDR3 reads TGTGCCAGCAGTCCCTTCGGGGACTCCTACGAGCAGTACTTC.

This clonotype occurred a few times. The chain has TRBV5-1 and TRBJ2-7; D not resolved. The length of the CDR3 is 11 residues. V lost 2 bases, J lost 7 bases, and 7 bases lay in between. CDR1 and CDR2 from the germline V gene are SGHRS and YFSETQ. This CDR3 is CASSFPGEQYF. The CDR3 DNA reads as TGCGCCAGCAGCTTCCCTGGAGAGCAGTACTTC. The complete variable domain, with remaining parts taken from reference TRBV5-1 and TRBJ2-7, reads KAGVTQTPRYLIKTRGQQVTLSCSPISGHRSVSWYQQTPGQGLQFLFEYFSETQRNKGNFPGRFSGRQFSNSRSEMNVSTLELGDSALYLCASSFPGEQYFGPGTRLTVT.

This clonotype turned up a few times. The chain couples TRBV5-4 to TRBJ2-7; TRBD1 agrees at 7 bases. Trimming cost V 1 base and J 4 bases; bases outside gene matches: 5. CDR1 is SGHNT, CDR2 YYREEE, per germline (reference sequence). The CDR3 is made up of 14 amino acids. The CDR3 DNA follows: TGTGCCAGCAGCTTGATAGGGGGCGGATACGAGCAGTACTTC. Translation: CASSLIGGGYEQYF.